This TCR beta chain was recorded in a study of T cell repertoires in cytomegalovirus infection. The V gene end was trimmed by 6 bases and the J gene end by 4 bases; junction bases not matched to a gene: 11. The CDR3 is 15 amino acids. Germline V gene lookup returns CDR1 SGHTA and CDR2 FQGNSA. TCRdb re-derived calls from the reads in MiXCR, one entry per CDR3 protein. The sample carries some 920,000 distinct CDR3 sequences, roughly 30% recorded once. The sample holds a few counts of this clonotype. Its antigen is not identified. The TCR sequence derives from a human donor in good health (CMV status not recorded). Some clones in this sample may be carry-over from other donors' samples. The rearrangement joins TRBV7-2 to TRBJ1-2; 7 bases are shared with TRBD1. Specimen: cultured CD8+ T cells from PBMCs, collected from culture after CMV antigen stimulation. CDR3 sequence reads: CASSSIRDSFYGYTF. In DNA form, the CDR3 reads TGTGCCAGCAGTTCTATCCGGGACAGCTTCTATGGCTACACCTTC. The full variable domain, with the rest looked up from reference TRBV7-2 and TRBJ1-2, is GAGVSQSPSNKVTEKGKDVELRCDPISGHTALYWYRQSLGQGLEFLIYFQGNSAPDKSGLPSDRFSAERTGGSVSTLTIQRTQQEDSAVYLCASSSIRDSFYGYTFGSGTRLTVV.